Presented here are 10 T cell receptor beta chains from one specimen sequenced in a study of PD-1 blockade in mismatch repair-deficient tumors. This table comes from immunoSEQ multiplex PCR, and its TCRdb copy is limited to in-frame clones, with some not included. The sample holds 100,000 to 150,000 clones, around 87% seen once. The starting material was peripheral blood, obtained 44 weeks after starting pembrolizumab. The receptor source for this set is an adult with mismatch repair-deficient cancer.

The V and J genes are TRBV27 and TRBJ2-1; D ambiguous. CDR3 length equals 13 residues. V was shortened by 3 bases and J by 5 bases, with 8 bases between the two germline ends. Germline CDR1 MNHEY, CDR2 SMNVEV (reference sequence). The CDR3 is CASSFSFHNEQFF. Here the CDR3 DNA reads TGTGCCAGCAGTTTTTCCTTTCACAATGAGCAGTTCTTC.

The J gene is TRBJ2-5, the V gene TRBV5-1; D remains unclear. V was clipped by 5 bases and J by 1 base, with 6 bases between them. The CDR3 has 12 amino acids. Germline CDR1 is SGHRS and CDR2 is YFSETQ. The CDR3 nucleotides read TGCGCCAGCAGGTGGAGCCAAGAGACCCAGTACTTC. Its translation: CASRWSQETQYF.

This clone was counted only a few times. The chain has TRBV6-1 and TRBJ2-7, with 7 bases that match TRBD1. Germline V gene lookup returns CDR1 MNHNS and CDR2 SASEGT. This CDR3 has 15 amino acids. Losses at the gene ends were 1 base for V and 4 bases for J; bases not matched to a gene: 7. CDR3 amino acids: CASSEGESGGYEQYF. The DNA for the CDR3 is TGTGCCAGCAGTGAAGGGGAATCAGGGGGATACGAGCAGTACTTC.

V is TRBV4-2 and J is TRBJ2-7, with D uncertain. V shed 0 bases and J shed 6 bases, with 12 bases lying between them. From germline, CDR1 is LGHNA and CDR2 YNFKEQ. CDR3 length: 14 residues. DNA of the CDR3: TGTGCCAGCAGCCAAGATCGATATCGACGCGAGCAGTACTTC. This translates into CASSQDRYRREQYF.

The CDR3 nucleotides are TGCGCCAGCAGCTCAACAGGGGAGGCTGAAGCTTTCTTT. This translates into CASSSTGEAEAFF. The gene calls are TRBV5-1 and TRBJ1-1; 7 bases line up with TRBD1. Germline CDR1 is SGHRS and CDR2 is YFSETQ. Trimming cost V 3 bases and J 6 bases; bases outside gene matches: 5. The CDR3 spans 13 residues.

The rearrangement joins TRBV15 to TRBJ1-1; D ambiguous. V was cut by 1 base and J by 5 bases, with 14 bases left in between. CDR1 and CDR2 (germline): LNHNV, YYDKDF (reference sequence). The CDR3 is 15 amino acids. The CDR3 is CATSRGTRAWTEAFF. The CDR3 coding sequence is TGTGCCACCAGCAGAGGGACGCGGGCGTGGACTGAAGCTTTCTTT.

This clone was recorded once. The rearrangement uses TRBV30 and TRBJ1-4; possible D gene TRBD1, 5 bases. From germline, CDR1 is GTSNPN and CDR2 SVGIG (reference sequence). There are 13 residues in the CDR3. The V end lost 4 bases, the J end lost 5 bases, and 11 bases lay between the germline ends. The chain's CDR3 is CAWKKTVNEKLFF. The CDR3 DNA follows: TGTGCCTGGAAAAAGACAGTAAATGAAAAACTGTTTTTT. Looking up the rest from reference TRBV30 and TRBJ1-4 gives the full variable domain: SQTIHQWPATLVQPVGSPLSLECTVEGTSNPNLYWYRQAAGRGLQLLFYSVGIGQISSEVPQNLSASRPQDRQFILSSKKLLLSDSGFYLCAWKKTVNEKLFFGSGTQLSVL.

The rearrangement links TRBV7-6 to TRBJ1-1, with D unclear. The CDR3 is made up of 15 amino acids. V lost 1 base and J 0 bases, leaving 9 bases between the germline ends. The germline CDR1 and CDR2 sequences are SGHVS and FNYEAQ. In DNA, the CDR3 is TGTGCCAGCAGCTTAGGATACGGGATGAACACTGAAGCTTTCTTT. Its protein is CASSLGYGMNTEAFF. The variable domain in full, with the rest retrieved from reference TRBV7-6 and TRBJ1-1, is GAGVSQSPRYKVTKRGQDVALRCDPISGHVSLYWYRQALGQGPEFLTYFNYEAQQDKSGLPNDRFSAERPEGSISTLTIQRTEQRDSAMYRCASSLGYGMNTEAFFGQGTRLTVV.

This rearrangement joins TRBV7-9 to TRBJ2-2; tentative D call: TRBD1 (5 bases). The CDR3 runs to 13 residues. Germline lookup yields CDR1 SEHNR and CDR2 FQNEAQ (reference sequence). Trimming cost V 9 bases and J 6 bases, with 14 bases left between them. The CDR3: CAREGVLAGELFF. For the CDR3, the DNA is TGTGCCAGGGAAGGGGTCCTAGCCGGGGAGCTGTTTTTT.

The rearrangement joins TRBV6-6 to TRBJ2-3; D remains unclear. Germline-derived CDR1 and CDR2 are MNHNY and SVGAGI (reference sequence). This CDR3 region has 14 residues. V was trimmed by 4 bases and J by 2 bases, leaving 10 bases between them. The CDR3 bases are TGTGCCAGCAGTTCGGTAGGCGTCACAGATACGCAGTATTTT. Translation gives CASSSVGVTDTQYF.